Listed below are T cell receptor beta chains from one sample, sequenced in a study of blood T cell repertoires in COVID-19. Produced via immunoSEQ multiplex PCR; TCRdb's table is partial and in-frame only. The sample has nearly 55,000 clones; 70% to 90% are singletons. Sequenced: peripheral blood. These receptors all come from a man aged 70-80 years with active COVID-19. Each CDR3 is given with its conserved first and last residue.

J gene: TRBJ2-3; V gene: TRBV7-6; CDR3 protein: CASSPISGSTAPSTDTQYF
J gene: TRBJ1-3; V gene: TRBV18; CDR3 protein: CASSRQGPSSGNTIYF
J gene: TRBJ1-5; V gene: TRBV10-1; CDR3 protein: CASRTPGGSHQPQHF
J gene: TRBJ1-2; V gene: TRBV11-2; CDR3 protein: CASSLVRGRHNGYTF
J gene: TRBJ2-5; V gene: TRBV7-2; CDR3 protein: CASSLDAPPGETQYF
J gene: TRBJ2-1; V gene: TRBV14; CDR3 protein: CASSQVPFAGFSYNEQFF
J gene: TRBJ1-2; V gene: TRBV13; CDR3 protein: CASSSGQGLRGYTF
J gene: TRBJ1-4; V gene: TRBV24-1; CDR3 protein: CATSDPGGTGEKLFF
J gene: TRBJ1-3; V gene: TRBV7-9; CDR3 protein: CASSLASGGASSGNTIYF
J gene: TRBJ2-7; V gene: TRBV27; CDR3 protein: CARHTGQGVYYEQYF
J gene: TRBJ2-1; V gene: TRBV19; CDR3 protein: CASSRGTGLNEQFF
J gene: TRBJ1-1; V gene: TRBV5-3; CDR3 protein: CARSHTDSFYTEAFF
J gene: TRBJ1-5; V gene: TRBV19; CDR3 protein: CASSPPSTGVYSNQPQHF
J gene: TRBJ2-1; V gene: TRBV15; CDR3 protein: CATSRDYTGNGNEQFF
J gene: TRBJ1-1; V gene: TRBV6-4; CDR3 protein: CASSDSEGSPMAEAFF
J gene: TRBJ2-7; V gene: TRBV10-3; CDR3 protein: CAISESGQGYEQYF
J gene: TRBJ2-3; V gene: TRBV6-1; CDR3 protein: CASSEERGAGDTQYF
J gene: TRBJ2-6; V gene: TRBV30; CDR3 protein: CAWSDATAFASGANVLTF
J gene: TRBJ1-4; V gene: TRBV7-9; CDR3 protein: CASSSTAAGGFREKLFF
J gene: TRBJ2-2; V gene: TRBV3-1/TRBV3-2; CDR3 protein: CASSQDQLARAGELFF
J gene: TRBJ2-7; V gene: TRBV9; CDR3 protein: CASSVGISGGHDEQYF
J gene: TRBJ1-4; V gene: TRBV9; CDR3 protein: CASSPSDRGNEKLFF
J gene: TRBJ2-7; V gene: TRBV7-2; CDR3 protein: CASSGTSLHEQYF
J gene: TRBJ1-5; V gene: TRBV2; CDR3 protein: CASTRGSNQPQHF
J gene: TRBJ1-6; V gene: TRBV7-3; CDR3 protein: CASSLTAGTNSPLHF
J gene: TRBJ1-1; V gene: TRBV19; CDR3 protein: CASSMVDRVTEAFF
J gene: TRBJ1-4; V gene: TRBV28; CDR3 protein: CASSLFGGTNEKLFF
J gene: TRBJ2-3; V gene: TRBV5-1; CDR3 protein: CASMISGGPYTDTQYF
J gene: TRBJ2-7; V gene: TRBV7-6; CDR3 protein: CASSQGQGGTYEQYF
J gene: TRBJ1-2; V gene: TRBV6-5; CDR3 protein: CASRTGKELYGYTF
J gene: TRBJ2-2; V gene: TRBV7-3; CDR3 protein: CASSFETGELFF
J gene: TRBJ2-1; V gene: TRBV7-6; CDR3 protein: CASSPLAVRDNEQFF
J gene: TRBJ1-5; V gene: TRBV6-1; CDR3 protein: CASSEGTGGPFNQPQHF
J gene: TRBJ1-4; V gene: TRBV29-1; CDR3 protein: CSVEDPGFGEKLFF
J gene: TRBJ2-2; V gene: TRBV19; CDR3 protein: CASRTTGMGDGELFF
J gene: TRBJ2-1; V gene: TRBV5-1; CDR3 protein: CASSLVAGRPNNEQFF
J gene: TRBJ2-1; V gene: TRBV18; CDR3 protein: CASSLTRGGNEQFF
J gene: TRBJ2-3; V gene: TRBV9; CDR3 protein: CASSEGQGRTDTQYF
J gene: TRBJ2-1; V gene: TRBV29-1; CDR3 protein: CSVGTSSSYNEQFF
J gene: TRBJ1-2; V gene: TRBV18; CDR3 protein: CASSPPQGDGYTF
J gene: TRBJ2-1; V gene: TRBV4-2; CDR3 protein: CASSQGAQRGGYNEQFF
J gene: TRBJ1-1; V gene: TRBV19; CDR3 protein: CASSITGDTEAFF
J gene: TRBJ1-3; V gene: TRBV10-3; CDR3 protein: CAISDSRTAGNTIYF
J gene: TRBJ2-7; V gene: TRBV7-2; CDR3 protein: CASSWSGGYYEQYF
J gene: TRBJ1-5; V gene: TRBV28; CDR3 protein: CASSSSSDSYNQPQHF
J gene: TRBJ1-6; V gene: TRBV4-3; CDR3 protein: CASSHASYNSPLHF
J gene: TRBJ2-7; V gene: TRBV7-6; CDR3 protein: CASSQNPGSTYEQYF
J gene: TRBJ2-6; V gene: TRBV29-1; CDR3 protein: CSARGGANVLTF
J gene: TRBJ2-5; V gene: TRBV6-2/TRBV6-3; CDR3 protein: CASSYRGGAGVQETQYF
J gene: TRBJ2-5; V gene: TRBV19; CDR3 protein: CASSTQTGLETQYF
J gene: TRBJ2-1; V gene: TRBV14; CDR3 protein: CASSQSSVQDEQFF
J gene: TRBJ1-4; V gene: TRBV11-2; CDR3 protein: CASSPRAGVVRLGEKLFF
J gene: TRBJ2-3; V gene: TRBV6-2/TRBV6-3; CDR3 protein: CASSRRGGATQYF
J gene: TRBJ2-6; V gene: TRBV2; CDR3 protein: CASSRLAGAASGANVLTF